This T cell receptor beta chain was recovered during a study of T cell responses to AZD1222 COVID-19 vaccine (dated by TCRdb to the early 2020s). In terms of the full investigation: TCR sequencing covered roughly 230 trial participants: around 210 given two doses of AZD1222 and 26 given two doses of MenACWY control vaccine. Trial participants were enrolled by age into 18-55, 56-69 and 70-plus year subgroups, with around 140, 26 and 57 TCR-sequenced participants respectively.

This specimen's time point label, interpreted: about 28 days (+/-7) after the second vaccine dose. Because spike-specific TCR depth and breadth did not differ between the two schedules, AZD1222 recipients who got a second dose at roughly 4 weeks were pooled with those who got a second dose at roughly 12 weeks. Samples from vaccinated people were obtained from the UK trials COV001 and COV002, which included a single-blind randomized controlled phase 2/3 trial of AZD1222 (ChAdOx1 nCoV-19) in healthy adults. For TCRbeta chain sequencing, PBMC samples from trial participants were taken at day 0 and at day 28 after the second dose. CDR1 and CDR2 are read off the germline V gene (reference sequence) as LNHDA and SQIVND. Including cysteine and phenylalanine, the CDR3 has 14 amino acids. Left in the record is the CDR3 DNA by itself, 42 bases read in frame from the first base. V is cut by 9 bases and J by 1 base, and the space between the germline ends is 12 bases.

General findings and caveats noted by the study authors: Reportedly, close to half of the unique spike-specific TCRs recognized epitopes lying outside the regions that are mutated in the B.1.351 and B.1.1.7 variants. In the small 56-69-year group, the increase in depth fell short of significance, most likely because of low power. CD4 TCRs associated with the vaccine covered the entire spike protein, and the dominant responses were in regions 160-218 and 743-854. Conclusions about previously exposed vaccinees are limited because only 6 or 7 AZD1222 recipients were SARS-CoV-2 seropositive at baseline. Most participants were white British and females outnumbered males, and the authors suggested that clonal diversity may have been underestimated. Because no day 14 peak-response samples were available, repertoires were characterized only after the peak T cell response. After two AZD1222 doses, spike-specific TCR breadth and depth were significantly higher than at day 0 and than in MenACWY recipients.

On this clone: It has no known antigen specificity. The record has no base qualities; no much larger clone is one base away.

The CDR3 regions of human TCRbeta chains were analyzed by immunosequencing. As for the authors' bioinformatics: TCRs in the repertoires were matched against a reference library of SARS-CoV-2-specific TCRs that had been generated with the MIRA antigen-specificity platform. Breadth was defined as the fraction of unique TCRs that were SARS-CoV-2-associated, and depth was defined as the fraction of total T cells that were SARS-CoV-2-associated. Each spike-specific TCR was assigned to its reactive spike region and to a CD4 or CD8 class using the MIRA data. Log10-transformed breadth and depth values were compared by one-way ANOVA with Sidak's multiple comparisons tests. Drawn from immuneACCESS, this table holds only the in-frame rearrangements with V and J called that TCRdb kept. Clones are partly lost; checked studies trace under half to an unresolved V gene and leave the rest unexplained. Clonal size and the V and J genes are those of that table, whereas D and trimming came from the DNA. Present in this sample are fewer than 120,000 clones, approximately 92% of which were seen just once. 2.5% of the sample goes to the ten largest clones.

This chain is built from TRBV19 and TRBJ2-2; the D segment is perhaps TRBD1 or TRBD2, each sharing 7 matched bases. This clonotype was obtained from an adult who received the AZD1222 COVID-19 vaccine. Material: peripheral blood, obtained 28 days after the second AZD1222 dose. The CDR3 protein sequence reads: CASLRGGNTGELFF. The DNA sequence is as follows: TGTGCCAGCCTCAGGGGGGGGAACACCGGGGAGCTGTTTTTT.